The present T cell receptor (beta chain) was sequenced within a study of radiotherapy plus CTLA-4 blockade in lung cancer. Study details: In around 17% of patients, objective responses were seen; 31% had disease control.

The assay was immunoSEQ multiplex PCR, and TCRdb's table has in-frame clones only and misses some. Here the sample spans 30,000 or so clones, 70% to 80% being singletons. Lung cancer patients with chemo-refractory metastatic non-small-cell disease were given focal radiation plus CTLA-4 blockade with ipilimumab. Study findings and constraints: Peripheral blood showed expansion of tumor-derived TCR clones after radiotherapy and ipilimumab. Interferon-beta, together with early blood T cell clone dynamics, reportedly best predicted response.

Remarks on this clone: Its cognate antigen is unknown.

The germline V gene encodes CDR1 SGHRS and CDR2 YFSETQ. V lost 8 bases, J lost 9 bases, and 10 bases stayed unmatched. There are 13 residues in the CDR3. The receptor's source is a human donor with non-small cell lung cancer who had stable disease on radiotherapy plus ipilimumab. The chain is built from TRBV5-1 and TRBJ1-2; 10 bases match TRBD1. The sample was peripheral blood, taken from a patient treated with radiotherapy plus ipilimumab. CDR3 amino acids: CASKTGGEPSYTF. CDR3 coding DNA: TGCGCCAGTAAGACAGGGGGCGAGCCGAGCTACACCTTC.